Described below is a single TCR beta chain sequence and its context. Here immunoSEQ multiplex PCR was the method, and the copy in TCRdb shows in-frame clones only, minus some. The table has some 7,400 clones, around 89% seen once. The record originates from a study of somatic mutations in cytotoxic T cells in rheumatoid arthritis. The clonotype originates from a woman aged 70 to 79 with rheumatoid arthritis. Sample: CD8+ T cells sorted from blood.

CDR3 in DNA: TGTGCCAGCAGCGCGGCCGGGACGGGAGCCTACGAGCAGTACTTC. Translation: CASSAAGTGAYEQYF. This sequence joins TRBV9 and TRBJ2-7; perhaps TRBD2 as D (6 bases). This CDR3 comprises 15 residues. V was pared by 3 bases and J by 2 bases, with 15 bases between. The germline V gene has CDR1 SGDLS and CDR2 YYNGEE.